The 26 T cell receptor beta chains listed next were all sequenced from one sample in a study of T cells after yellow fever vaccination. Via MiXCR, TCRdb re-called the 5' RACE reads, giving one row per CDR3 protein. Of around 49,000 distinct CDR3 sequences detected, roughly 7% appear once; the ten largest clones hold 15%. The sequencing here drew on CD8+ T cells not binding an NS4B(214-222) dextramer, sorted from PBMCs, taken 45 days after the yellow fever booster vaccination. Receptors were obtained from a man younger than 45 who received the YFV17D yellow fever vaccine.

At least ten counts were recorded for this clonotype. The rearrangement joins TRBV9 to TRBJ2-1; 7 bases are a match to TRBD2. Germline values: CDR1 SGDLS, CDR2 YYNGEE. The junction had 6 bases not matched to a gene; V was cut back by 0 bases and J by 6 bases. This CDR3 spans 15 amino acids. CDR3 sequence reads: CASSVVTSAFNEQFF. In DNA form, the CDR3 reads TGTGCCAGCAGCGTAGTTACTAGCGCGTTCAATGAGCAGTTCTTC.

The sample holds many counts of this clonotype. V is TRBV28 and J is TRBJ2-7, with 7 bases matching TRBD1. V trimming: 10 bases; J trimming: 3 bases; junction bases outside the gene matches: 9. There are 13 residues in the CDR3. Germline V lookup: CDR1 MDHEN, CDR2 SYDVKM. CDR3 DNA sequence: TGTGCCACCAACAAGGACAGGCTCTACGAGCAGTACTTC. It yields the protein CATNKDRLYEQYF.

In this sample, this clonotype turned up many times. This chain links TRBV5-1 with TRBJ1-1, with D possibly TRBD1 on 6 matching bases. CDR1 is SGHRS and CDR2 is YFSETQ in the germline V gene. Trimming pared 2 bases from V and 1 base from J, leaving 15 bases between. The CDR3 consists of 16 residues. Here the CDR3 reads CASSFGQQGKNTEAFF. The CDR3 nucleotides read TGCGCCAGCAGCTTTGGTCAGCAGGGGAAGAACACTGAAGCTTTCTTT.

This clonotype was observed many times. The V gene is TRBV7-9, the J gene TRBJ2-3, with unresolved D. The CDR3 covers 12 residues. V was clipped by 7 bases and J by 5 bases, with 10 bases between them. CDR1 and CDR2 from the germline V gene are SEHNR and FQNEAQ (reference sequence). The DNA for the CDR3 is TGTGCCAGCATCGACTCCAGAGATACGCAGTATTTT. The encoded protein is CASIDSRDTQYF. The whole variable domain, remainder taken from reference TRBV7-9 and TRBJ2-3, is DTGVSQNPRHKITKRGQNVTFRCDPISEHNRLYWYRQTLGQGPEFLTYFQNEAQLEKSRLLSDRFSAERPKGSFSTLEIQRTEQGDSAMYLCASIDSRDTQYFGPGTRLTVL.

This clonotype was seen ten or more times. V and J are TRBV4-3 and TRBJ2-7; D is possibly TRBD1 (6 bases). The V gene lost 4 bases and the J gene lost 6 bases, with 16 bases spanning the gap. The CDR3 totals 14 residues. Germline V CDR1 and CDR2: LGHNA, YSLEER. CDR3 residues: CASSPNRDRSEQYF. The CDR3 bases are TGCGCCAGCAGCCCCAACAGGGATCGGAGCGAGCAGTACTTC.

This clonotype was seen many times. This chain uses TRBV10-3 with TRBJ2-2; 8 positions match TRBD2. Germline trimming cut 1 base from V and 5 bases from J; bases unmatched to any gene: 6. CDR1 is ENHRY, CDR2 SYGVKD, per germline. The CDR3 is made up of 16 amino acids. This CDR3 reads CAISELKAGETGELFF. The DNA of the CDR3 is TGTGCCATCAGTGAGTTGAAAGCGGGAGAGACCGGGGAGCTGTTTTTT.

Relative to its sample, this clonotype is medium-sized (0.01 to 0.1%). CDR3 protein: CASSPHPPGLAGANEQFF. The CDR3 DNA is TGTGCCAGCAGCCCTCATCCTCCGGGACTAGCGGGAGCAAATGAGCAGTTCTTC. The rearrangement joins TRBV7-8 to TRBJ2-1; 14 bases are a match to TRBD2. Germline loops: CDR1 SGHVS, CDR2 FQNEAQ. V lost 5 bases to trimming and J lost 7 bases; unmatched junction nucleotides: 13. The CDR3 sequence is 18 residues long.

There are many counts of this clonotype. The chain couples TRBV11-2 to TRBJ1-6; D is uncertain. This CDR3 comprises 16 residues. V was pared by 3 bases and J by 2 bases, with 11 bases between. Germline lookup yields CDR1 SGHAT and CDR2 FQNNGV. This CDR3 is CASSFHDPTYNSPLHF. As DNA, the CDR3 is TGTGCCAGCAGCTTCCACGACCCTACCTATAATTCACCCCTCCACTTT.

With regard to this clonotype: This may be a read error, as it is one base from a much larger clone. This chain's CDR3 is CSGRGGLDQNIQYF. CDR3 in DNA: TGCAGTGGACGAGGTGGGCTAGATCAAAACATTCAGTACTTC. This chain joins TRBV20-1 and TRBJ2-4; D unresolved. V was cut by 7 bases and J by 5 bases, with 18 bases left in between. The germline CDR1 and CDR2 sequences are DFQATT and SNEGSKA (reference sequence). The CDR3 is 14 amino acids.

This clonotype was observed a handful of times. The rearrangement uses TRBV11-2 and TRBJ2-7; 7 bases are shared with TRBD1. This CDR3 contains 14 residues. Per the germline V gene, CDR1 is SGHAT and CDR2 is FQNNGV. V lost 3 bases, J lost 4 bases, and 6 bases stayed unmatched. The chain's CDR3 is CASSFPGQTYEQYF. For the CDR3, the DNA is TGTGCCAGCAGCTTTCCGGGACAGACATACGAGCAGTACTTC.

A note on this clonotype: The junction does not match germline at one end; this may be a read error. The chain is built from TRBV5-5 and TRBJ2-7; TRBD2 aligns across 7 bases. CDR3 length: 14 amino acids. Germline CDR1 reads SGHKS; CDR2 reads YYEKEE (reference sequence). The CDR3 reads CAISPGTGGYEQYF. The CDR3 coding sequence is TGTGCCATCAGCCCCGGGACCGGGGGGTACGAGCAGTACTTC.

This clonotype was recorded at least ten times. DNA of the CDR3: TGTGCCAGCACCCCCTCGTGGGAAGAGGCGCAGTATTTT. This gives the protein CASTPSWEEAQYF. The V call is TRBV27, the J call TRBJ2-3; no firm D call. V lost 7 bases to trimming and J lost 10 bases, with 18 bases between them. Germline CDR1 and CDR2: MNHEY and SMNVEV (reference sequence). This CDR3 has 13 residues.

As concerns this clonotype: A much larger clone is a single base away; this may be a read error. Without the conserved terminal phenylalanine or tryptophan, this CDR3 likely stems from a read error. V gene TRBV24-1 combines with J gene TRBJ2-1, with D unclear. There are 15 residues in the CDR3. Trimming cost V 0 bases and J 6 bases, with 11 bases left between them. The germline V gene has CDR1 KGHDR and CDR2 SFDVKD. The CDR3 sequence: CATSDLRADTNEQFL. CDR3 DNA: TGTGCCACCAGTGATTTGCGGGCGGATACCAATGAGCAGTTCCTC.

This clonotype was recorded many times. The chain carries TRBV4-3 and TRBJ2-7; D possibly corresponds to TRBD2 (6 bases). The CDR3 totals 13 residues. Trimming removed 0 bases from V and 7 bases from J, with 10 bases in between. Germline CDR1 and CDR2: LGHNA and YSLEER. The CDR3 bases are TGCGCCAGCAGCCAAGACGGGGGTGATGAGCAGTACTTC. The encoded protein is CASSQDGGDEQYF.

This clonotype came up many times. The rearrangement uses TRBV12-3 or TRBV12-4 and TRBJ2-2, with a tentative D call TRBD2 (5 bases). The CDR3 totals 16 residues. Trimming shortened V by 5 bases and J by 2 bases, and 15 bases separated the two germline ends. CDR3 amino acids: CASSMLGEYNTGELFF. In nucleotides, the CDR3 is TGTGCCAGCAGTATGCTGGGAGAGTATAACACCGGGGAGCTGTTTTTT.

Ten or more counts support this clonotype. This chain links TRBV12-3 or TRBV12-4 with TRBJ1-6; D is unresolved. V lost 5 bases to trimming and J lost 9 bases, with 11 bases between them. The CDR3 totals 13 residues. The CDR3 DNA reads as TGTGCCAGCAGTCGAGGTTTGGGTTCACCCCTCCACTTT. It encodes CASSRGLGSPLHF.

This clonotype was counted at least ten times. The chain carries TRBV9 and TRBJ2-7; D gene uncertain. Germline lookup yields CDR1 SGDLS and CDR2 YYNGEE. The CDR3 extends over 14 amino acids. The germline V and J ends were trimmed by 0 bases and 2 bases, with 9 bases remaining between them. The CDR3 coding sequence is TGTGCCAGCAGCGTAGAGGACGGAACCTACGAGCAGTACTTC. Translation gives CASSVEDGTYEQYF. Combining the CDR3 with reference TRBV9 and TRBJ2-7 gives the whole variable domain DSGVTQTPKHLITATGQRVTLRCSPRSGDLSVYWYQQSLDQGLQFLIQYYNGEERAKGNILERFSAQQFPDLHSELNLSSLELGDSALYFCASSVEDGTYEQYFGPGTRLTVT.

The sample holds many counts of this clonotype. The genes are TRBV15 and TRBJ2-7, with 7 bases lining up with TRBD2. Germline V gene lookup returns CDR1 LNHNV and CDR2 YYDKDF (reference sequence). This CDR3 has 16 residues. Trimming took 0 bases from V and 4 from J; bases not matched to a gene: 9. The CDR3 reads CATSRDGEGPGYEQYF. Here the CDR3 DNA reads TGTGCCACCAGCAGAGACGGGGAGGGCCCGGGGTACGAGCAGTACTTC.

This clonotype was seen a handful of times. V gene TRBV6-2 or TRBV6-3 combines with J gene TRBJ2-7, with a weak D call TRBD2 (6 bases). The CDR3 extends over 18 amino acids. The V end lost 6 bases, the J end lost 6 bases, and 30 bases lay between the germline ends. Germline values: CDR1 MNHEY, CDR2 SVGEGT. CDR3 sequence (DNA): TGTGCCAGCAGCCACGAACTTTACTTGGGACTCCAATTCGGCGAGCAGTACTTC. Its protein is CASSHELYLGLQFGEQYF.

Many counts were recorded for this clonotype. The CDR3 DNA follows: TGTGCCAGCAGTCGTCCGGGACTAGCGGGATCTAGCACAGATACGCAGTATTTT. This sequence encodes CASSRPGLAGSSTDTQYF. The chain carries TRBV7-8 and TRBJ2-3; TRBD2 matches at 13 bases. J was trimmed by 0 bases and V by 6 bases; bases with no gene match: 9. CDR1 and CDR2 (germline): SGHVS, FQNEAQ. The CDR3 is 18 amino acids.

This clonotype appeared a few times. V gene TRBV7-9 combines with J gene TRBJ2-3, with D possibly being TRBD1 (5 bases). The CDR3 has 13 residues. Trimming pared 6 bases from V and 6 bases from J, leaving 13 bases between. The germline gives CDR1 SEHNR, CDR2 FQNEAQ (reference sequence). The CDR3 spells CASSGRGRDTQYF. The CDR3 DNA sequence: TGTGCCAGCAGTGGAAGGGGCAGGGATACGCAGTATTTT.

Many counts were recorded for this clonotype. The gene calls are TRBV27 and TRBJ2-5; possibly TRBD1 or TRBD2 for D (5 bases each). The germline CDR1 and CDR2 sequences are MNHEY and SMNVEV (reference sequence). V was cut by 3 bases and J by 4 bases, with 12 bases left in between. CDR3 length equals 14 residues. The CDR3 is CASSFDGAPETQYF. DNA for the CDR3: TGTGCCAGCAGTTTTGACGGGGCCCCAGAGACCCAGTACTTC.

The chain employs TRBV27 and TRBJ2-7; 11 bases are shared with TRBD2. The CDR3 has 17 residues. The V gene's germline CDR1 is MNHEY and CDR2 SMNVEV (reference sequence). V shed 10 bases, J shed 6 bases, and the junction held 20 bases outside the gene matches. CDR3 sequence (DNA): TGTGCCATGAGAGGGGGGCTAGCGGGAGGATCCCTTGGCGAGCAGTACTTC. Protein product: CAMRGGLAGGSLGEQYF.

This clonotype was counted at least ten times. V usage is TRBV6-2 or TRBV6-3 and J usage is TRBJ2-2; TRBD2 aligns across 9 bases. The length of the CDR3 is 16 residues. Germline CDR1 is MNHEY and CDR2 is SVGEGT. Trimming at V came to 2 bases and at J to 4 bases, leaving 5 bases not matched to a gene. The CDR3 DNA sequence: TGTGCCAGCAGTTACCCAGGGACTAGCCTCACCGGGGAGCTGTTTTTT. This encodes CASSYPGTSLTGELFF.

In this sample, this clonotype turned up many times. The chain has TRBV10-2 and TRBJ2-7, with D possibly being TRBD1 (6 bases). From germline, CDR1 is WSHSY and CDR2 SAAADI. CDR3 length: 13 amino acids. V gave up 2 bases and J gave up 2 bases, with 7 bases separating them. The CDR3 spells CASSETGPYEQYF. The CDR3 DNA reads TGCGCCAGCAGTGAGACAGGGCCCTACGAGCAGTACTTC.

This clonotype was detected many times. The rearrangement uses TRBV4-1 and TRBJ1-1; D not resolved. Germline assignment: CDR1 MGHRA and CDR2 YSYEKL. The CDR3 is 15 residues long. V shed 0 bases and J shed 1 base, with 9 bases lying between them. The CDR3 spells CASSQDNGGNTEAFF. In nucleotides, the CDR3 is TGCGCCAGCAGCCAAGATAATGGAGGGAACACTGAAGCTTTCTTT.